The rows below give T cell receptor beta chains drawn from one sample of a study of blood T cells in healthy people across ages. TCRdb fed the 5' RACE reads into MiXCR, producing one record per CDR3 protein. The sample consists of 540,000 or so distinct CDR3 sequences, around 24% of them appearing once. These data were also filed under a second study, of T cells of mothers and their children.

Sample: blood. These receptors originate from a boy between 10 and 17 years old in good health. The CDR3 runs from the conserved cysteine through the conserved F or W. A D gene is named only where the DNA matches it firmly. Where a row states a size, it is once, few, many or the class of an expanded clone; other rows omit it.

>TRBJ2-7|TRBV6-1|-|TRBD1
CASSEFRTGPYEQYF
TGTGCCAGCAGTGAGTTTAGGACAGGACCCTACGAGCAGTACTTC
>TRBJ2-5|TRBV29-1|few|TRBD2
CSVAPGLASGETQYF
TGCAGCGTTGCACCGGGACTAGCGTCAGGGGAGACCCAGTACTTC
>TRBJ2-6|TRBV28|-|-
CASRQQGRSGANVLTF
TGTGCCAGCCGACAACAGGGTCGGTCTGGGGCCAACGTCCTGACTTTC
>TRBJ2-7|TRBV2|-|TRBD2
CASSECPPGLAGGRASCEQYF
TGTGCCAGCAGTGAATGCCCGCCGGGTTTAGCGGGAGGCCGGGCGTCTTGCGAGCAGTACTTC
>TRBJ1-4|TRBV29-1|few|-
CSVGQNSNEKLFF
TGCAGCGTTGGTCAGAACTCTAATGAAAAACTGTTTTTT
>TRBJ2-6|TRBV20-1|-|-
CSAREQGFTANVLTF
TGCAGTGCTAGAGAACAGGGTTTTACGGCCAACGTCCTGACTTTC
>TRBJ2-4|TRBV20-1|-|-
CSALETTKNIQYF
TGCAGTGCCCTGGAAACAACCAAAAACATTCAGTACTTC
>TRBJ1-6|TRBV7-2|-|TRBD1
CASSFEDRQGGSYNSPLHF
TGTGCCAGCAGCTTCGAAGATAGACAGGGAGGCTCCTATAATTCACCCCTCCACTTT
>TRBJ1-2|TRBV20-1|few|-
CSARDPHWDISRGGYTF
TGCAGTGCTAGAGATCCCCATTGGGACATCTCGCGGGGTGGCTACACCTTC
>TRBJ1-1|TRBV5-5|many|-
CASSLERGSAFF
TGTGCCAGCAGCCTGGAACGGGGCTCGGCTTTCTTT
>TRBJ2-7|TRBV4-2|few|-
CASSENEGQGGEQYF
TGTGCCAGCAGCGAGAACGAAGGCCAGGGAGGCGAGCAGTACTTC
>TRBJ1-2|TRBV28|-|-
CASSSSSYYGYTF
TGTGCCAGCAGTTCGAGCAGCTACTATGGCTACACCTTC
>TRBJ2-2|TRBV7-8|once|TRBD2
CASSPTSAAGELFF
TGTGCCAGCAGCCCCACTAGCGCCGCCGGGGAGCTGTTTTTT
>TRBJ1-3|TRBV20-1|-|TRBD1
CSAADPGQGLGNTIYF
TGCAGTGCCGCGGATCCCGGACAGGGTTTGGGAAACACCATATATTTT
>TRBJ2-3|TRBV7-2|-|TRBD2
CASSLVNWLAGESDTQYF
TGTGCCAGCAGCTTAGTAAATTGGCTAGCGGGAGAATCAGATACGCAGTATTTT
>TRBJ1-2|TRBV7-9|-|-
CASSPEFAANYGYTF
TGTGCCAGCAGCCCCGAGTTTGCAGCTAACTATGGCTACACCTTC
>TRBJ2-5|TRBV15|few|TRBD2
CATSRDRLAGVVETQYF
TGTGCCACCAGCAGAGATAGGCTAGCGGGGGTGGTAGAGACCCAGTACTTC
>TRBJ2-7|TRBV2|-|-
CASSPGYLEQYF
TGTGCCAGCAGCCCAGGGTATCTGGAGCAGTACTTC
>TRBJ1-2|TRBV28|few|TRBD1
CAIRRQGALDYGYTF
TGTGCCATTCGGAGACAGGGCGCCTTAGACTATGGCTACACCTTC
>TRBJ1-2|TRBV7-9|few|-
CASSLAPEPGAYGYTF
TGTGCCAGCAGCTTAGCCCCCGAACCGGGAGCCTATGGCTACACCTTC
>TRBJ2-1|TRBV20-1|few|TRBD1
CRAGQAGTNEQFF
TGCAGAGCCGGACAGGCGGGTACAAATGAGCAGTTCTTC
>TRBJ2-5|TRBV18|few|-
CASSPPQVETQYF
TGTGCCAGCTCACCCCCCCAGGTAGAGACCCAGTACTTC
>TRBJ1-1|TRBV7-9|-|-
CASSYTQVPNTEAFF
TGTGCCAGCAGTTACACTCAGGTCCCGAACACTGAAGCTTTCTTT
>TRBJ2-1|TRBV7-9|-|-
CASSFRGSEQFF
TGTGCCAGCAGCTTCAGGGGAAGTGAGCAGTTCTTC
>TRBJ2-5|TRBV24-1|-|-
CATSDFLGDQYF
TGTGCCACCAGTGATTTTCTCGGTGACCAGTACTTC
>TRBJ2-3|TRBV29-1|-|-
CSAVGGSTDTQYF
TGCAGCGCCGTCGGGGGATCCACAGATACGCAGTATTTT
>TRBJ2-6|TRBV7-6|few|-
CASSLARLESSGANVLTF
TGTGCCAGCAGCCTAGCCAGACTAGAGAGCTCTGGGGCCAACGTCCTGACTTTC
>TRBJ2-5|TRBV7-9|-|TRBD1
CASRGQGAFQETQYF
TGTGCCAGCAGAGGACAGGGGGCCTTCCAAGAGACCCAGTACTTC
>TRBJ1-1|TRBV28|-|TRBD1
CASSGDRRYTEAFF
TGTGCCAGCAGTGGGGACAGGAGGTACACTGAAGCTTTCTTT
>TRBJ1-5|TRBV7-9|-|TRBD1
CASSREGTVPNQPQHF
TGTGCCAGCAGCCGAGAAGGGACAGTTCCAAATCAGCCCCAGCATTTT
>TRBJ2-7|TRBV6-2/TRBV6-3|few|-
CASSYQYDEQYF
TGTGCCAGCAGTTACCAGTACGACGAGCAGTACTTC
>TRBJ2-5|TRBV20-1|-|-
CSASPPGPLETQYF
TGCAGTGCTAGTCCTCCGGGACCCCTGGAGACCCAGTACTTC
>TRBJ2-7|TRBV27|-|-
CVSSLSGPYEQYF
TGTGTCAGCAGTTTATCTGGGCCCTACGAGCAGTACTTC
>TRBJ1-4|TRBV4-3|few|TRBD1
CASSQKGQGNEKLFF
TGCGCCAGCAGCCAAAAGGGACAGGGGAATGAAAAACTGTTTTTT
>TRBJ2-7|TRBV29-1|-|-
CSVGLGDSENYEQYF
TGCAGCGTTGGCCTTGGGGACTCCGAAAACTACGAGCAGTACTTC
>TRBJ2-1|TRBV29-1|few|-
CSVESGATYNEQFF
TGCAGCGTTGAATCAGGGGCCACCTACAATGAGCAGTTCTTC
>TRBJ2-3|TRBV20-1|few|TRBD2
CSATTSGGRDTQYF
TGCAGTGCTACGACTAGCGGAGGCAGGGATACGCAGTATTTT
>TRBJ2-1|TRBV29-1|-|-
CSVVQGDGYNEQFF
TGCAGCGTTGTGCAGGGAGATGGCTACAATGAGCAGTTCTTC
>TRBJ2-3|TRBV2|-|-
CASSGGLRLGDTQYF
TGTGCCAGCAGTGGGGGACTCAGGTTGGGAGATACGCAGTATTTT
>TRBJ2-2|TRBV20-1|-|-
CSARKMGQPNTGELFF
TGCAGTGCTAGAAAGATGGGGCAGCCGAACACCGGGGAGCTGTTTTTT
>TRBJ1-2|TRBV7-2|-|-
CASSLGYREGGYTF
TGTGCCAGCAGCTTAGGTTACAGGGAGGGCGGCTACACCTTC